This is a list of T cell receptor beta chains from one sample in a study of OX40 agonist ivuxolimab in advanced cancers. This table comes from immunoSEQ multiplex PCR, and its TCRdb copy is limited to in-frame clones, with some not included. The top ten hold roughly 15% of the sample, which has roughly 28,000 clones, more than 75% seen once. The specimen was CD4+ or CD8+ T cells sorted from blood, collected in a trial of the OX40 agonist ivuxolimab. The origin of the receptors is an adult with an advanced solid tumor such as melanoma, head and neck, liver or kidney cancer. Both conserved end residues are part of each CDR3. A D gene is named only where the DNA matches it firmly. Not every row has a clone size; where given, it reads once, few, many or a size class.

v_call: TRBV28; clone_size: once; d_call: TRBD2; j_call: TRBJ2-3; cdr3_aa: CASSPPGLAGGADTQYF; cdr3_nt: TGTGCCAGCAGTCCCCCGGGGCTAGCGGGAGGGGCAGATACGCAGTATTTT
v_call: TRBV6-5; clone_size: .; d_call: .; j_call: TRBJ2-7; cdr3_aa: CASSPQDSDSYEQYF; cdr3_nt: TGTGCCAGCAGCCCCCAAGACAGTGACTCCTACGAGCAGTACTTC
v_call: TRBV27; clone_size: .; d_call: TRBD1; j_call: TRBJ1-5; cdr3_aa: CASSSAQGIQPQHF; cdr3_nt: TGTGCCAGCAGTTCAGCACAGGGGATTCAGCCCCAGCATTTT
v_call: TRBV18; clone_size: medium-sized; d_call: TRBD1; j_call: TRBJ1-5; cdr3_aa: CASSLQGYYQPQHF; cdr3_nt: TGTGCCAGCTCACTACAGGGGTATTATCAGCCCCAGCATTTT
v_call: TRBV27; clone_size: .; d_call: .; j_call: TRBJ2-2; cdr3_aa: CASSFSGTGELFF; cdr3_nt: TGTGCCAGCAGTTTCAGCGGGACCGGGGAGCTGTTTTTT
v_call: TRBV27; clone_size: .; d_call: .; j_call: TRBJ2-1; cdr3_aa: CASSLSVGGHSEQFF; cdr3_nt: TGTGCCAGCAGTTTATCGGTCGGGGGGCACAGTGAGCAGTTCTTC
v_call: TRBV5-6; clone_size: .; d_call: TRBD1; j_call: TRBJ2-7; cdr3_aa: CASSHGQGRFIEQYF; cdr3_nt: TGTGCCAGCAGCCATGGACAGGGGAGATTTATCGAGCAGTACTTC
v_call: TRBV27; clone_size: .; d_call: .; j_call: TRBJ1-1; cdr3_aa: CASSPTRRDKHTEAFF; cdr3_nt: TGTGCCAGCAGTCCCACTCGCCGGGACAAACACACTGAAGCTTTCTTT
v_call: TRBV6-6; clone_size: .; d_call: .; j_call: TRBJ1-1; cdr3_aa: CASSQNSEAFF; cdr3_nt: TGTGCCAGCAGCCAGAATTCTGAAGCTTTCTTT
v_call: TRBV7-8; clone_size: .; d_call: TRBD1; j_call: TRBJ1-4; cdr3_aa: CASGLDRGYEKLFF; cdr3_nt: TGTGCCAGCGGCCTTGACAGGGGTTATGAAAAACTGTTTTTT
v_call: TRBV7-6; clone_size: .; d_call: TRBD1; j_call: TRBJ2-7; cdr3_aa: CASSFWTGGAKYEQYF; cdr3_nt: TGTGCCAGCAGCTTCTGGACAGGGGGCGCAAAATACGAGCAGTACTTC
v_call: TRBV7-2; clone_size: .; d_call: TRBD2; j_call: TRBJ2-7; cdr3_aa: CASSLSPGGYEQYF; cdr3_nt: TGTGCCAGCAGCTTATCTCCGGGAGGCTACGAGCAGTACTTC
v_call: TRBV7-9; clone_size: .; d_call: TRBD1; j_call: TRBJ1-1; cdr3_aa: CASSLGQGLSEAFF; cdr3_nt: TGTGCCAGCAGCTTGGGACAGGGGTTATCTGAAGCTTTCTTT
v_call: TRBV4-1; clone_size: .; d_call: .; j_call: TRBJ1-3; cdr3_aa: CASSLRSGNTIYF; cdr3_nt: TGCGCCAGCAGCCTACGTTCTGGAAACACCATATATTTT
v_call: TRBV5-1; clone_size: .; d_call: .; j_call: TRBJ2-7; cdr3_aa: CASSHSSIYSYEQYF; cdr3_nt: TGCGCCAGCAGTCACTCTAGCATTTACTCCTACGAGCAGTACTTC
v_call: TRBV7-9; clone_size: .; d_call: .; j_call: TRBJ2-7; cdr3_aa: CASTPTGSYEQYF; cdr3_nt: TGTGCCAGCACCCCGACAGGAAGCTACGAGCAGTACTTC
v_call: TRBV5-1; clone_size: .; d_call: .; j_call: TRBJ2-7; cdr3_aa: CASSLGSSSYEQYF; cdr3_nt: TGCGCCAGCAGCCTCGGGTCCTCATCCTACGAGCAGTACTTC
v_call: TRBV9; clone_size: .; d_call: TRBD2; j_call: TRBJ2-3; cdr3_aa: CASSVVAGGTDTQYF; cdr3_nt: TGTGCCAGCAGCGTAGTAGCGGGAGGGACAGATACGCAGTATTTT
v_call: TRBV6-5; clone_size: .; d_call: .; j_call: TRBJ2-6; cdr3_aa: CASSYSGANVLTF; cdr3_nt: TGTGCCAGCAGTTACAGCGGGGCCAACGTCCTGACTTTC
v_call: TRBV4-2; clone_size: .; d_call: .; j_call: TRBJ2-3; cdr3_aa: CASSQFPDSFAGMGDTQYF; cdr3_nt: TGTGCCAGCAGCCAGTTCCCCGATTCTTTCGCGGGCATGGGAGATACGCAGTATTTT
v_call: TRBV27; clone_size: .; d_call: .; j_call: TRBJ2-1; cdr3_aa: CASSLSLAEAYNEQFF; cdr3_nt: TGTGCCAGCAGTTTATCTTTAGCGGAAGCCTACAATGAGCAGTTCTTC
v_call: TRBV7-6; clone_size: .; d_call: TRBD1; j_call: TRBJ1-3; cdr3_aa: CASRHTTGVGNTIYF; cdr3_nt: TGTGCCAGCAGGCACACGACAGGGGTTGGAAACACCATATATTTT
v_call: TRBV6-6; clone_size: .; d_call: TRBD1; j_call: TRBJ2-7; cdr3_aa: CASSGQGGAYEQYF; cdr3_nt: TGTGCCAGCAGTGGACAGGGTGGCGCCTACGAGCAGTACTTC
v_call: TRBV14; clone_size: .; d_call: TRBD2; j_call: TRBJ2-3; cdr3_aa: CASSSLASSTDTQYF; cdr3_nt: TGTGCCAGCAGTTCACTAGCGTCAAGCACAGATACGCAGTATTTT
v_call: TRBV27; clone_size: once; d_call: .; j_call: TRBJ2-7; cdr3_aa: CASSFQFRGPREYF; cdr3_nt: TGTGCCAGCAGTTTTCAATTCAGGGGCCCCCGGGAGTACTTC
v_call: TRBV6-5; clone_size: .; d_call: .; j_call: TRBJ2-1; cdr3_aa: CASSPGTLNEQFF; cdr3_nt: TGTGCCAGCAGTCCCGGGACCCTAAATGAGCAGTTCTTC
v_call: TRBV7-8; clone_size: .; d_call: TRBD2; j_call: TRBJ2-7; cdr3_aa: CASSLETSGRADEQYF; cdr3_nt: TGTGCCAGCAGCTTAGAGACTAGCGGGAGGGCCGACGAGCAGTACTTC
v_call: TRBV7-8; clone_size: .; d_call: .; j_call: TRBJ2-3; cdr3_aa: CASSGGAGGSSIDTQYF; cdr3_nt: TGTGCCAGCAGCGGAGGTGCTGGCGGAAGCAGCATAGATACGCAGTATTTT
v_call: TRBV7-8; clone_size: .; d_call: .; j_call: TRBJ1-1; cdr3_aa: CASSSRGRGNTEAFF; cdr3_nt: TGTGCCAGCAGCTCCCGGGGCAGGGGGAACACTGAAGCTTTCTTT
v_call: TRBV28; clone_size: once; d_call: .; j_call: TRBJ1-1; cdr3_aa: CACQDTMNTEAFF; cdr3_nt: TGTGCCTGCCAAGACACAATGAACACTGAAGCTTTCTTT
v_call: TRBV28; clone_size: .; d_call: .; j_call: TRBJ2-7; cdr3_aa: CASSRGTEQYF; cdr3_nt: TGTGCCAGCAGCAGGGGAACCGAGCAGTACTTC
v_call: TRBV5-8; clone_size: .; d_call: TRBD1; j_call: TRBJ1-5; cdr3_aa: CASSLGDPGDRGLQPQHF; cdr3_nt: TGTGCCAGCAGCTTGGGGGACCCCGGGGACAGGGGGCTTCAGCCCCAGCATTTT
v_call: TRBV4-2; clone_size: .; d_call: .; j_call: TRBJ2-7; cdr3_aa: CASSQGRMADEQYF; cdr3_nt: TGTGCCAGCAGCCAAGGGAGGATGGCGGACGAGCAGTACTTC
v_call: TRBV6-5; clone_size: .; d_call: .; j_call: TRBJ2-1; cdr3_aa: CASALAFIYNEQFF; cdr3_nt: TGTGCCAGTGCCCTAGCGTTCATCTACAATGAGCAGTTCTTC
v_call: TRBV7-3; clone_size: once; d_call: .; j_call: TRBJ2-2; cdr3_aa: CASSLNTGELFF; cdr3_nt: TGTGCCAGCAGCCTAAACACCGGGGAGCTGTTTTTT
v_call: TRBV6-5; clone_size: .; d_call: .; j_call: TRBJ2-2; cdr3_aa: CASVGQPNTGELFF; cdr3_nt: TGTGCCAGCGTGGGGCAGCCGAACACCGGGGAGCTGTTTTTT
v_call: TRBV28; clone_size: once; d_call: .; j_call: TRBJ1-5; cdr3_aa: CASRVQGSQGQPQHF; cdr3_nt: TGTGCCAGCAGGGTACAGGGAAGTCAGGGTCAGCCCCAGCATTTT
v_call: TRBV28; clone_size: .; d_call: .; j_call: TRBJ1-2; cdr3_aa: CASSPLRTEGTYGYTF; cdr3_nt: TGTGCCAGCAGTCCTCTTCGGACCGAGGGAACATATGGCTACACCTTC
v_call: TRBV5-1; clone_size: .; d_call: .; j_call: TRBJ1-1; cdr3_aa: CASSLVSGTEAFF; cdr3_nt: TGCGCCAGCAGCTTGGTGTCAGGCACTGAAGCTTTCTTT
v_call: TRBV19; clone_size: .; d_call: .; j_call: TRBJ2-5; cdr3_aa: CASSIWGYGETQYF; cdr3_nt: TGTGCCAGTAGTATATGGGGGTACGGGGAGACCCAGTACTTC
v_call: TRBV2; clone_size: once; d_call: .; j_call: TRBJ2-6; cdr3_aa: CASSRTETGANVLTF; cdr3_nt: TGTGCCAGCAGTCGGACAGAGACTGGGGCCAACGTCCTGACTTTC
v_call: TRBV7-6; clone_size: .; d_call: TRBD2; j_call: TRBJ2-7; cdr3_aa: CASGRRGDEQYF; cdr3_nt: TGTGCCAGCGGACGACGGGGGGACGAGCAGTACTTC
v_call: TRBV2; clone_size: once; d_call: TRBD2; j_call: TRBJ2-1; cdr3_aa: CASLGLAVYNEQFF; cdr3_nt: TGTGCCAGCCTCGGGCTAGCGGTCTACAATGAGCAGTTCTTC
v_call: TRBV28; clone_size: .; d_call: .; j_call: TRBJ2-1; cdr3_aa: CASSLSPRGSYNEQFF; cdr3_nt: TGTGCCAGCAGTTTATCCCCCCGCGGCTCCTACAATGAGCAGTTCTTC
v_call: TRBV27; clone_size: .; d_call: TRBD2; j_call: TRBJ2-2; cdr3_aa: CASSLSRTSQSNTGELFF; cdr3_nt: TGTGCCAGCAGTTTATCCCGGACTAGTCAATCGAACACCGGGGAGCTGTTTTTT
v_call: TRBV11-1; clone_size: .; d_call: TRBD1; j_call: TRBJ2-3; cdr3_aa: CASSFLDRGYTDTQYF; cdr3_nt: TGTGCCAGCAGCTTTTTGGACAGGGGCTATACAGATACGCAGTATTTT
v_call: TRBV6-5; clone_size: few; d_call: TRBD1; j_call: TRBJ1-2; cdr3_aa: CASSTRTGRAYGYTF; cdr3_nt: TGTGCCAGCAGTACCAGGACAGGGAGGGCCTATGGCTACACCTTC
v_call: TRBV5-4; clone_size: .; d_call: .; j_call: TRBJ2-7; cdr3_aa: CASSSRTDYEQYF; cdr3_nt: TGTGCCAGCAGTTCCCGGACGGACTACGAGCAGTACTTC
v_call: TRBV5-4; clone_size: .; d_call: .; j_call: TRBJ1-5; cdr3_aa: CASSEWGQPQHF; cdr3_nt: TGTGCCAGCAGTGAATGGGGTCAGCCCCAGCATTTT
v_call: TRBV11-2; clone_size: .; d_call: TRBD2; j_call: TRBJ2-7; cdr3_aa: CASSPIAGGPYEQYF; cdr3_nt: TGTGCCAGCAGTCCGATAGCGGGAGGGCCCTACGAGCAGTACTTC
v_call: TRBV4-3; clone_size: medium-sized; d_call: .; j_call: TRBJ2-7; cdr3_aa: CASSQPFTFSQSSYEQYF; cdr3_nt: TGCGCCAGCAGCCAACCCTTTACTTTTAGCCAAAGCTCCTACGAGCAGTACTTC
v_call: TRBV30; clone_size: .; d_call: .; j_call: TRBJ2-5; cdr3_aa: CAWSVWVGETQYF; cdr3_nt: TGTGCCTGGAGTGTATGGGTGGGGGAGACCCAGTACTTC
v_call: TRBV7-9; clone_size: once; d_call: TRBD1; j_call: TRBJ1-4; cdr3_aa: CASSPWTGGHNEKLFF; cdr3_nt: TGTGCCAGCAGCCCGTGGACAGGGGGCCATAATGAAAAACTGTTTTTT